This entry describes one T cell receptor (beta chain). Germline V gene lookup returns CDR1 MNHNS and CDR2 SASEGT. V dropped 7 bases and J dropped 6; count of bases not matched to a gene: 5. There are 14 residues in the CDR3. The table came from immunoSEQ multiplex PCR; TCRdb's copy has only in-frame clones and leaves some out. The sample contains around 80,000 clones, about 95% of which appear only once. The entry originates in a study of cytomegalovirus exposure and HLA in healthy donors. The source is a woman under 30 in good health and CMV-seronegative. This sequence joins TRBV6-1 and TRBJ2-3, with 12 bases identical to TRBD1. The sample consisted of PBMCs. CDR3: CASTGTGGWDTQYF. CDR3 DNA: TGTGCCAGCACCGGGACAGGGGGCTGGGATACGCAGTATTTT.